These T cell receptor beta chains were read from a single sample in a study of regulatory T cells in long-lasting Graves disease. In TCRdb, the multiplex PCR reads were re-called with MiXCR into one record per CDR3 protein. The sample has fewer than 350,000 distinct CDR3 sequences, about a sixth seen once. Source: peripheral blood mononuclear cells (PBMCs), taken at new diagnosis, from a patient treated with antithyroid drugs. Receptors were obtained from a female donor with Graves disease. The CDR3 runs from the conserved cysteine through the conserved F or W. D genes are given only for firm matches.

j_gene | v_gene | d_gene | CDR3aa
TRBJ1-5 | TRBV24-1 | TRBD1 | CATSDLLGQGVQPQHF
TRBJ2-2 | TRBV24-1 | TRBD1 | CATSDWGTGPGELFF
TRBJ2-5 | TRBV2 | TRBD1 | CASSPSDRVRETQYF
TRBJ1-5 | TRBV7-2 | . | CASSFGPTANQPQHF
TRBJ2-1 | TRBV30 | . | CAWSTKGWTEDEQFF
TRBJ2-5 | TRBV12-3/TRBV12-4 | . | CASSLTDTFQETQYF
TRBJ2-3 | TRBV6-2/TRBV6-3 | TRBD1 | CASRPSGPGQGFWGDTQYF
TRBJ1-1 | TRBV2 | . | CASSAGVAEAFF
TRBJ2-2 | TRBV30 | TRBD2 | CAWSVAGGWTGELFF
TRBJ2-5 | TRBV12-3/TRBV12-4 | . | CVSSRLPPPSQETQYF
TRBJ2-7 | TRBV28 | TRBD2 | CASSFTSGTNEQYF
TRBJ1-6 | TRBV6-1 | TRBD1 | CASRQVPGGNSPLHF
TRBJ1-1 | TRBV6-1 | . | CAIARGENTEAFF
TRBJ1-1 | TRBV28 | TRBD1 | CASDPTGVHTEAFF
TRBJ2-4 | TRBV5-1 | . | CASSTERQENIQYF
TRBJ2-7 | TRBV11-3 | TRBD1 | CASSLGGQSYEQYF
TRBJ1-5 | TRBV11-2 | . | CASSHSHSNQPQHF
TRBJ2-4 | TRBV18 | TRBD1 | CASSPRGTAPQAKNIQYF
TRBJ2-7 | TRBV7-9 | . | CASSLSQGYEQYF
TRBJ1-5 | TRBV7-2 | . | CASSLEGGYSNQPQHF
TRBJ2-2 | TRBV28 | TRBD1 | CASTATGTGAGELFF
TRBJ2-3 | TRBV7-6 | . | CASSFPRDGGTDTQYF
TRBJ2-6 | TRBV4-1 | . | CASSQRRSGISGANVLTF
TRBJ2-7 | TRBV3-1 | . | CASSLFGDHEQYF
TRBJ2-1 | TRBV29-1 | . | CSVEMESAYNEQFF
TRBJ2-5 | TRBV4-2 | TRBD1 | CASSPHRGETQYF
TRBJ1-2 | TRBV11-2 | TRBD1 | CASSFALTGPEVGYTF
TRBJ2-1 | TRBV7-9 | TRBD2 | CASSLASARESYNEQFF
TRBJ2-1 | TRBV10-2 | TRBD2 | CASSEGGGLAREQFF
TRBJ2-3 | TRBV19 | . | CASSIGSGSSTDTQYF
TRBJ1-2 | TRBV18 | . | CASSPGHGYGYTF
TRBJ2-7 | TRBV28 | TRBD1 | CASRRQGAREQYF
TRBJ1-1 | TRBV18 | . | CASSLDSITEAFF
TRBJ2-5 | TRBV11-3 | TRBD1 | CASSLRTGTGETQYF
TRBJ1-6 | TRBV18 | TRBD1 | CASSPLGQHNSPLHF
TRBJ1-4 | TRBV20-1 | . | CSANTITDNEKLFF
TRBJ1-1 | TRBV2 | TRBD1 | CASSTGTGGGTEAFF
TRBJ2-1 | TRBV6-6 | . | CASSYSASTNNEQFF
TRBJ2-3 | TRBV6-2/TRBV6-3 | TRBD2 | CASSSPGGRASTDTQYF
TRBJ2-1 | TRBV7-2 | TRBD2 | CASSLSLTSGNEQFF
TRBJ2-3 | TRBV7-9 | . | CASSTAGKGLDF
TRBJ2-1 | TRBV12-3/TRBV12-4 | . | CASSLAGIDEQFF
TRBJ2-4 | TRBV20-1 | TRBD1 | CSAEGQGALAKNIQYF
TRBJ2-5 | TRBV12-3/TRBV12-4 | . | CASSRGRIPGETQYF
TRBJ2-2 | TRBV2 | . | CARRSGGSNTGELFF
TRBJ2-6 | TRBV11-1 | TRBD1 | CASSLSPGQGGAGANVLTF
TRBJ1-6 | TRBV2 | TRBD1 | CASRGQHNSPLHF
TRBJ2-6 | TRBV10-3 | TRBD1 | CAITSGTGWSGANVLTF
TRBJ2-7 | TRBV7-8 | . | CASRTGRGRGYEQYF
TRBJ1-6 | TRBV10-2 | TRBD1 | CASIEGQGYNSPLHF
TRBJ2-1 | TRBV20-1 | . | CSARGVGGGGNEQFF